This passage covers 32 T cell receptor beta chains from one sample sequenced in a study of Graves' ophthalmopathy and Graves' hyperthyroidism. CDR3 regions of TCR beta were amplified from RNA transcripts. The first round was an RT-PCR with HTBI primers, and the second round was a multiplex PCR. Each CDR3 protein gets one entry after TCRdb re-called the multiplex PCR reads with MiXCR. The sample records some 350,000 distinct CDR3 sequences, roughly 15% being singletons. Sequencing input: peripheral blood. Receptors originate from an adult woman with stable Graves' hyperthyroidism.

This clonotype was observed many times. The chain recombines TRBV5-1 with TRBJ2-7; D unresolved. Germline V gene sequence: CDR1 SGHRS, CDR2 YFSETQ. Trimming pared 4 bases from V and 2 bases from J, leaving 10 bases between. The CDR3 is 13 residues long. CDR3 protein: CASSAPGAYEQYF. CDR3 in DNA: TGCGCCAGCAGCGCCCCTGGGGCCTACGAGCAGTACTTC.

This clonotype was counted at least ten times. The chain has TRBV5-8 and TRBJ2-6; no firm D call. Germline lookup yields CDR1 SGHTS and CDR2 YDEGEE. The CDR3 sequence is 15 residues long. Trimming cost V 4 bases and J 0 bases, with 8 bases left between them. The CDR3 spells CASSLQSSGANVLTF. The CDR3 DNA is TGTGCCAGCAGCCTACAGTCCTCTGGGGCCAACGTCCTGACTTTC. The complete variable domain, with remaining parts taken from reference TRBV5-8 and TRBJ2-6, reads EAGVTQSPTHLIKTRGQQATLRCSPISGHTSVYWYQQALGLGLQFLLWYDEGEERNRGNFPPRFSGRQFPNYSSELNVNALELEDSALYLCASSLQSSGANVLTFGAGSRLTVL.

The chain employs TRBV18 and TRBJ2-5, with 7 positions matching TRBD2. Germline CDR1 reads KGHSH; CDR2 reads LQKENI. V was pared by 2 bases and J by 0 bases, with 3 bases of the junction left unmatched. This CDR3 contains 15 residues. The CDR3 region has the DNA TGTGCCAGCTCACCAGGTAGCGGGTACCAAGAGACCCAGTACTTC. Its translation: CASSPGSGYQETQYF.

There are many counts of this clonotype. The chain uses TRBV6-1 and TRBJ1-1; D might be TRBD1 (6 bases). The CDR3 runs 13 residues. V lost 4 bases and J 5 bases, leaving 11 bases between the germline ends. Germline V gene lookup returns CDR1 MNHNS and CDR2 SASEGT. The CDR3 DNA follows: TGTGCCAGCAGTGCTACAGGGATAACTGAAGCTTTCTTT. Translation: CASSATGITEAFF.

This clonotype was seen many times. The genes are TRBV6-5 and TRBJ2-4; possibly TRBD2 for D (5 bases). Germline V gene data show CDR1 as MNHEY and CDR2 as SVGAGI. The CDR3 has 14 amino acids. With 0 bases removed from V and 9 bases from J, the gap between germline ends came to 12 bases. Here the CDR3 reads CASSYSSGWSIQYF. The CDR3 DNA reads TGTGCCAGCAGTTACTCGTCGGGATGGAGCATTCAGTACTTC.

The table lists this clonotype with many counts. The chain employs TRBV2 and TRBJ2-4; 11 bases line up with TRBD2. This CDR3 comprises 19 residues. With 3 bases clipped from V and 1 base from J, the junction kept 11 bases outside the gene matches. The germline gives CDR1 SNHLY, CDR2 FYNNEI. CDR3 protein: CASSDPRTSGFRAKNIQYF. DNA for the CDR3: TGTGCCAGCAGTGATCCCCGGACTAGCGGGTTCAGGGCCAAAAACATTCAGTACTTC.

This clonotype came up many times. The chain employs TRBV28 and TRBJ2-2; TRBD1 agrees at 9 bases. The V and J ends lost 6 bases and 7 bases, in that order; junction bases with no gene match: 12. Germline V CDR1 and CDR2: MDHEN, SYDVKM. This CDR3 has 16 amino acids. In DNA form, the CDR3 reads TGTGCCAGCAGGAAAACGGACAGGGGTTTTGTCGGGGAGCTGTTTTTT. It translates to CASRKTDRGFVGELFF.

Many counts were recorded for this clonotype. The chain is built from TRBV10-2 and TRBJ1-2, with D maybe TRBD1 (6 bases). This CDR3 is built from 15 residues. Trimming removed 2 bases at V and 4 bases at J, with 14 bases between. Germline-derived CDR1 and CDR2 are WSHSY and SAAADI. CDR3 DNA sequence: TGCGCCAGCAGTGAGCCCGGGGGGGGCGGCTATGGCTACACCTTC. It encodes CASSEPGGGGYGYTF.

Many counts were recorded for this clonotype. V usage is TRBV7-2 and J usage is TRBJ2-7; D gene unclear. Germline V lookup: CDR1 SGHTA, CDR2 FQGNSA. The CDR3 is 16 residues long. Trimming took 1 base from V and 2 from J, leaving 15 bases between them. The CDR3 DNA follows: TGTGCCAGCAGCTTAGAGGCCCGGACGGTCCCCTACGAGCAGTACTTC. Protein product: CASSLEARTVPYEQYF.

The V and J genes are TRBV12-3 or TRBV12-4 and TRBJ2-5; 7 nucleotides agree with TRBD2. Germline trimming cut 6 bases from V and 7 bases from J; bases unmatched to any gene: 11. The CDR3 is made up of 14 amino acids. The CDR3 coding sequence is TGTGCCAGCAGCCCCGGGCGGGGGTCTGCGACCCAGTACTTC. This sequence encodes CASSPGRGSATQYF.

This clonotype was counted between two and nine times. The chain's CDR3 is CAWSKVGLANSPLHF. In DNA form, the CDR3 reads TGTGCCTGGAGTAAAGTGGGACTTGCGAATTCACCCCTCCACTTT. The rearrangement links TRBV30 to TRBJ1-6; perhaps TRBD1 as D (5 bases). Trimming shortened V by 2 bases and J by 7 bases, and 15 bases separated the two germline ends. CDR1 is GTSNPN, CDR2 SVGIG, per germline (reference sequence). This CDR3 region has 15 residues.

This clonotype has ten or more counts. The J gene is TRBJ1-5, the V gene TRBV29-1; maybe TRBD1 (6 bases). The CDR3 sequence is 13 residues long. Germline V gives CDR1 SQVTM, CDR2 ANQGSEA. V shed 4 bases and J shed 4 bases, with 11 bases lying between them. The CDR3 sequence is CSVGQDLNQPQHF. CDR3 nucleotides: TGCAGCGTTGGACAGGACCTAAATCAGCCCCAGCATTTT.

This clonotype came up many times. This chain uses TRBV6-2 or TRBV6-3 with TRBJ2-7, with 9 bases matching TRBD2. After removal of 5 bases from V and 3 bases from J, the junction contained 8 bases not matched to a gene. Germline values: CDR1 MNHEY, CDR2 SVGEGT. This CDR3 has 15 amino acids. The CDR3 DNA follows: TGTGCCAGCAGTCGGTTAGCGGGAGATTACTACGAGCAGTACTTC. Translation gives CASSRLAGDYYEQYF.

Of note for this clonotype: A much larger clone lies one base from this, so it may be a read error. The chain joins TRBV6-1 to TRBJ2-6; 7 bases line up with TRBD1. The CDR3 consists of 14 residues. Germline-derived CDR1 and CDR2 are MNHNS and SASEGT. This CDR3 reads CVSRQGAGANVLTF. The CDR3 DNA reads as TGTGTCAGCAGACAGGGTGCTGGGGCCAACGTCCTGACTTTC.

J is TRBJ1-5 and V is TRBV12-3 or TRBV12-4; possibly TRBD1 for D (6 bases). The CDR3 covers 14 residues. V lost 4 bases and J 5 bases, leaving 12 bases between the germline ends. Here the CDR3 reads CASSSGTRYQPQHF. DNA for the CDR3: TGTGCCAGCAGTTCGGGGACACGATATCAGCCCCAGCATTTT.

This clonotype was picked up many times. The chain joins TRBV15 to TRBJ2-7; 12 nucleotides align to TRBD2. V shed 1 base and J 1 base; nucleotides not matched to a gene: 14. This CDR3 is built from 20 residues. Germline CDR1 LNHNV, CDR2 YYDKDF (reference sequence). The CDR3 nucleotides are TGTGCCACCAGCAGAGCCCTCGGACTAGCGGGAAGCGGTCAATCCTACGAGCAGTACTTC. Protein sequence: CATSRALGLAGSGQSYEQYF. Together with reference TRBV15 and TRBJ2-7, the CDR3 gives the full variable domain: DAMVIQNPRYQVTQFGKPVTLSCSQTLNHNVMYWYQQKSSQAPKLLFHYYDKDFNNEADTPDNFQSRRPNTSFCFLDIRSPGLGDTAMYLCATSRALGLAGSGQSYEQYFGPGTRLTVT.

This clonotype was seen repeatedly, ten times or more. The chain has TRBV24-1 and TRBJ2-7; TRBD2 agrees at 8 bases. This CDR3 has 16 amino acids. V dropped 3 bases and J dropped 1; count of bases not matched to a gene: 7. Per the germline V gene, CDR1 is KGHDR and CDR2 is SFDVKD. CDR3: CATSDGIAGRSYEQYF. The CDR3 DNA is TGTGCCACCAGTGATGGGATAGCGGGAAGGTCCTACGAGCAGTACTTC.

This clonotype was recorded at least ten times. V and J are TRBV18 and TRBJ1-1, with D possibly matching TRBD1 (5 bases). The germline V gene has CDR1 KGHSH and CDR2 LQKENI. Deletions cut 5 bases from V and 3 bases from J, with 10 bases between. There are 13 residues in the CDR3. The DNA for the CDR3 is TGTGCCAGCTCAACCATGGGGGACACTGAAGCTTTCTTT. Its translation: CASSTMGDTEAFF.

The CDR3 region has the DNA TGCAGCGTGACGATGGACAGAAACACTGAAGCTTTCTTT. Its protein product is CSVTMDRNTEAFF. This chain connects TRBV29-1 to TRBJ1-1, with D perhaps TRBD1 (6 bases). This CDR3 contains 13 residues. V shed 6 bases and J shed 2 bases, with 13 bases lying between them. Germline assignment: CDR1 SQVTM and CDR2 ANQGSEA.

This chain joins TRBV28 and TRBJ2-7, with TRBD1 identical over 11 bases. The CDR3 covers 20 residues. The V gene's germline CDR1 is MDHEN and CDR2 SYDVKM. Trimming removed 2 bases from V and 1 base from J; junction bases left unmatched: 16. The CDR3 sequence: CASSLSWTGGFMAQSYEQYF. The CDR3 DNA sequence: TGTGCCAGCAGTTTAAGTTGGACAGGGGGCTTTATGGCCCAATCCTACGAGCAGTACTTC.

This clonotype was detected many times. The chain has TRBV30 and TRBJ2-7; perhaps TRBD1 as D (6 bases). The CDR3 runs 14 residues. CDR1 and CDR2 (germline): GTSNPN, SVGIG (reference sequence). V lost 1 base, J lost 1 base, and 11 bases lay in between. CDR3 protein: CAWSAGTSSYEQYF. CDR3 nucleotide sequence: TGTGCCTGGAGTGCCGGGACATCGTCCTACGAGCAGTACTTC.

This clonotype is a singleton in its sample. A much larger clonotype is one base distant, so this may be a read error. V is TRBV6-1 and J is TRBJ1-1; D call uncertain. V was shortened by 4 bases and J by 3 bases, with 6 bases between the two germline ends. The germline V gene has CDR1 MNHNS and CDR2 SASEGT. There are 12 residues in the CDR3. DNA for the CDR3: TGTGCCAGCAGTGGGCAGGACACTGAAGCTTTCTTT. This encodes CASSGQDTEAFF.

Comments on this clonotype: The CDR3 does not end in the conserved phenylalanine or tryptophan, so this is likely a read error. The V call is TRBV6-5, the J call TRBJ1-1, with D unclear. The germline V and J ends were trimmed by 4 bases and 0 bases, with 12 bases remaining between them. CDR1 and CDR2 from the germline V gene are MNHEY and SVGAGI. The CDR3 has 15 residues. The CDR3 here is CASSSYHGMNTEAFL. The CDR3 coding sequence is TGTGCCAGCAGTTCCTACCATGGAATGAACACTGAAGCTTTCTTG.

This rearrangement joins TRBV2 to TRBJ1-3; D is perhaps TRBD1 (6 bases). V was clipped by 6 bases and J by 4 bases, with 16 bases between them. The germline V gene has CDR1 SNHLY and CDR2 FYNNEI. The CDR3 extends over 15 amino acids. This chain's CDR3 is CASSYIQGYGNTIYF. Written as DNA, the CDR3 is TGTGCCAGCAGCTACATACAGGGATACGGAAACACCATATATTTT.

This chain joins TRBV6-1 and TRBJ1-5; D possibly corresponds to TRBD1 (5 bases). Germline V lookup: CDR1 MNHNS, CDR2 SASEGT. The length of the CDR3 is 15 residues. V was pared by 4 bases and J by 1 base, with 11 bases between. The CDR3 region has the DNA TGTGCCAGCAGTGCCCAGGGTGGGAGCAATCAGCCCCAGCATTTT. This translates into CASSAQGGSNQPQHF.

This clonotype was counted at least ten times. This rearrangement joins TRBV6-1 to TRBJ2-2; D may be TRBD2 (5 bases). The CDR3 covers 16 residues. CDR1 MNHNS and CDR2 SASEGT come from the germline V gene. V was clipped by 7 bases and J by 3 bases, with 18 bases between them. The CDR3 nucleotides read TGTGCCAGCACCTATAATATGGGAGAGGACACCGGGGAGCTGTTTTTT. This encodes CASTYNMGEDTGELFF.

This clonotype was seen at least ten times. This chain connects TRBV2 to TRBJ1-6, with no clear D. The V and J ends lost 3 bases and 5 bases respectively, with 8 bases between them. Germline values: CDR1 SNHLY, CDR2 FYNNEI. The CDR3 loop spans 14 amino acids. This chain's CDR3 is CASSEVGNNSPLHF. CDR3 DNA sequence: TGTGCCAGCAGTGAGGTCGGGAATAATTCACCCCTCCACTTT.

This clonotype was picked up many times. The rearrangement joins TRBV20-1 to TRBJ2-7, with a possible D match to TRBD2 (6 bases). The V gene lost 5 bases and the J gene lost 3 bases, with 17 bases spanning the gap. Germline CDR1 reads DFQATT; CDR2 reads SNEGSKA (reference sequence). This CDR3 region has 14 residues. The CDR3 is CSAPTDRGFYEQYF. DNA of the CDR3: TGCAGTGCTCCGACGGACCGGGGGTTCTACGAGCAGTACTTC.

This clonotype was observed at least ten times. The V call is TRBV12-3 or TRBV12-4, the J call TRBJ1-5, with TRBD1 as a possible D gene (5 bases). The length of the CDR3 is 14 residues. Deletions cut 4 bases from V and 5 bases from J, with 12 bases between. The CDR3 DNA reads TGTGCCAGCAGTTCCGGGGGTGGATATCAGCCCCAGCATTTT. Translating it yields CASSSGGGYQPQHF.

This clonotype was counted many times. The rearrangement joins TRBV7-9 to TRBJ1-2; the D gene is possibly TRBD1 (6 bases). Trimming took off 2 bases at V and 4 bases at J, with 17 bases between the two ends. The germline V gene has CDR1 SEHNR and CDR2 FQNEAQ (reference sequence). CDR3 length: 16 residues. CDR3 in DNA: TGTGCCAGCAGCTTATCTGTCGACAGGAGGCTCTATGGCTACACCTTC. Translating it yields CASSLSVDRRLYGYTF.

The table lists this clonotype with many counts. CDR3 bases: TGCAGTGCTAGGCGGGGGGGATGGACTGAAGCTTTCTTT. It translates to CSARRGGWTEAFF. The gene calls are TRBV20-1 and TRBJ1-1; a weak D match, TRBD1 (5 bases). Per germline, CDR1 DFQATT and CDR2 SNEGSKA (reference sequence). The CDR3 covers 13 residues. The V end lost 3 bases, the J end lost 5 bases, and 13 bases lay between the germline ends.

This clonotype was recorded many times. V gene TRBV19 combines with J gene TRBJ1-1, with D perhaps TRBD1 (5 bases). V gave up 4 bases and J gave up 6 bases, with 6 bases separating them. CDR1 LNHDA and CDR2 SQIVND come from the germline V gene (reference sequence). The CDR3 has 11 amino acids. This CDR3 is CASSTGPEAFF. CDR3 bases: TGTGCCAGTAGTACGGGGCCTGAAGCTTTCTTT.